Each of the 28 T cell receptor beta chains below was sequenced from the same sample in a study of blood T cell repertoires in COVID-19. Repertoires were generated with immunoSEQ multiplex PCR, while TCRdb's copy carries only in-frame clones and drops some. Of just over 350,000 clones in the sample, 75% to 90% are singletons; the top ten hold about 7.6%. Sequenced: peripheral blood. The source of these receptors is a woman aged 60-70 years with COVID-19, enrolled during active disease.

J is TRBJ2-1 and V is TRBV5-1; 10 bases line up with TRBD1. Germline CDR1 and CDR2: SGHRS and YFSETQ. CDR3 length: 16 residues. V was pared by 4 bases and J by 4 bases, with 8 bases of the junction left unmatched. In DNA form, the CDR3 reads TGCGCCAGCAGCGCCTCTGGGACAGGGGTATACAATGAGCAGTTCTTC. As protein: CASSASGTGVYNEQFF. Combining the CDR3 with reference TRBV5-1 and TRBJ2-1 gives the whole variable domain KAGVTQTPRYLIKTRGQQVTLSCSPISGHRSVSWYQQTPGQGLQFLFEYFSETQRNKGNFPGRFSGRQFSNSRSEMNVSTLELGDSALYLCASSASGTGVYNEQFFGPGTRLTVL.

The V and J genes are TRBV6-5 and TRBJ2-7; weak D call: TRBD1 (6 bases). The CDR3 covers 11 residues. V was pared by 11 bases and J by 5 bases, with 13 bases between. Germline V CDR1 and CDR2: MNHEY, SVGAGI. The CDR3 protein is CASASGDEQYF. Written as DNA, the CDR3 is TGTGCCTCCGCTTCAGGGGACGAGCAGTACTTC.

The chain combines TRBV18 with TRBJ1-2; TRBD1 might be the D (5 bases). This CDR3 region has 13 residues. Trimming removed 4 bases from V and 9 bases from J, with 15 bases in between. Germline-derived CDR1 and CDR2 are KGHSH and LQKENI. CDR3 nucleotides: TGTGCCAGCTCACAGGGAATACAGGCCCGCTACACCTTC. Translated: CASSQGIQARYTF.

The V call is TRBV25-1, the J call TRBJ1-6; 8 bases match TRBD1. J was trimmed by 6 bases and V by 2 bases; bases with no gene match: 6. The CDR3 spans 16 residues. Germline V CDR1 and CDR2: MGHDK, SYGVNS. The chain's CDR3 is CASSEPGQGSNSPLHF. The CDR3 DNA sequence: TGTGCCAGCAGTGAACCCGGACAGGGCTCTAATTCACCCCTCCACTTT.

This chain uses TRBV1 with TRBJ1-1. TRBV1 is termed a pseudogene. The CDR3 loop spans 15 amino acids. The CDR3 DNA reads TGCACCAGCAGCCAAGTCCCCGGGATGGGCACTGAAGCTTTCTTT. Amino acid sequence: CTSSQVPGMGTEAFF.

The chain combines TRBV6-5 with TRBJ1-2, with D tentatively TRBD1 (6 bases). Germline V gives CDR1 MNHEY, CDR2 SVGAGI. The CDR3 has 12 residues. V was cut by 6 bases and J by 8 bases, with 13 bases left in between. The CDR3 DNA is TGTGCCAGCAGGGACAGCAGCCTCGGCTACACCTTC. It codes for CASRDSSLGYTF.

This clone was detected only once. The V gene is TRBV27, the J gene TRBJ1-1, with D tentatively TRBD1 (6 bases). The CDR3 has 14 amino acids. V shed 2 bases and J shed 7 bases, with 14 bases lying between them. Germline CDR1 is MNHEY and CDR2 is SMNVEV (reference sequence). CDR3 DNA sequence: TGTGCCAGCAGTTTAAGCAGGGGTAAAGGTGAAGCTTTCTTT. As protein: CASSLSRGKGEAFF.

The V gene is TRBV13, the J gene TRBJ2-7, with TRBD1 identical over 10 bases. Germline V gives CDR1 PRHDT, CDR2 FYEKMQ (reference sequence). The V gene end was trimmed by 4 bases and the J gene end by 4 bases; junction bases not matched to a gene: 13. The CDR3 has 17 amino acids. The CDR3 spells CASSSPRDRGSEYEQYF. CDR3 DNA sequence: TGTGCCAGCAGCTCCCCCCGGGACAGGGGCTCCGAGTACGAGCAGTACTTC.

The table lists this clone with a few counts. The rearrangement links TRBV11-2 to TRBJ2-2, with D possibly matching TRBD1 (6 bases). Germline-derived CDR1 and CDR2 are SGHAT and FQNNGV. The CDR3 totals 14 residues. With 4 bases removed from V and 6 bases from J, the gap between germline ends came to 12 bases. The CDR3 DNA follows: TGTGCCAGCAGCTCCAGGGGATTGGCCGGGGAGCTGTTTTTT. Translated, it gives CASSSRGLAGELFF. The full variable domain, rest sourced from reference TRBV11-2 and TRBJ2-2, is EAGVAQSPRYKIIEKRQSVAFWCNPISGHATLYWYQQILGQGPKLLIQFQNNGVVDDSQLPKDRFSAERLKGVDSTLKIQPAKLEDSAVYLCASSSRGLAGELFFGEGSRLTVL.

This clone was detected only a few times. The V call is TRBV9, the J call TRBJ2-1; 7 nucleotides match TRBD1. This CDR3 contains 15 residues. After removal of 2 bases from V and 4 bases from J, the junction contained 6 bases not matched to a gene. Germline V lookup: CDR1 SGDLS, CDR2 YYNGEE. CDR3 amino acids: CASSVWDRPYNEQFF. The CDR3 DNA reads TGTGCCAGCAGCGTTTGGGACAGACCTTACAATGAGCAGTTCTTC.

The rearrangement uses TRBV7-2 and TRBJ2-7, with 9 positions matching TRBD2. The CDR3 length is 15 residues. In germline, CDR1 is SGHTA, CDR2 FQGNSA. The J segment lost 2 bases and the V segment lost 2 bases, leaving 4 bases of the junction unmatched. The DNA of the CDR3 is TGTGCCAGCAGCTTACGCGGGGGGGCCGCCTACGAGCAGTACTTC. It translates to CASSLRGGAAYEQYF. Using reference TRBV7-2 and TRBJ2-7 for the parts outside the CDR3, the full variable domain is GAGVSQSPSNKVTEKGKDVELRCDPISGHTALYWYRQSLGQGLEFLIYFQGNSAPDKSGLPSDRFSAERTGGSVSTLTIQRTQQEDSAVYLCASSLRGGAAYEQYFGPGTRLTVT.

The chain links TRBV3-1 (or the pseudogene TRBV3-2) to TRBJ2-1, with D perhaps TRBD1 (6 bases). This CDR3 comprises 14 residues. The germline V gene has CDR1 LGHDT and CDR2 YNNKEL (reference sequence). Trimming cost V 5 bases and J 1 base, with 9 bases left between them. DNA for the CDR3: TGTGCCAGCAGCGTACAGGGTTCCTACAATGAGCAGTTCTTC. Protein sequence: CASSVQGSYNEQFF.

The rearrangement uses TRBV5-1 and TRBJ2-2; 8 bases match TRBD1. J lost 4 bases, V lost 4 bases, and 9 bases had no gene match. The CDR3 contains 16 residues. Germline CDR1 and CDR2: SGHRS and YFSETQ. This CDR3 reads CASSLQRTGITGELFF. DNA of the CDR3: TGCGCCAGCAGCCTTCAGAGGACAGGGATCACCGGGGAGCTGTTTTTT.

This clone came up once. The chain joins TRBV2 to TRBJ1-2; maybe TRBD1 (6 bases). Trimming shortened V by 3 bases and J by 8 bases, and 19 bases separated the two germline ends. This CDR3 spans 15 amino acids. Per germline, CDR1 SNHLY and CDR2 FYNNEI. The DNA for the CDR3 is TGTGCCAGCAGTGACAGCGAGGTGGGGGCTTTAGGCTACACCTTC. Amino acid sequence: CASSDSEVGALGYTF.

The chain joins TRBV29-1 to TRBJ1-1; D remains ambiguous. This CDR3 region has 12 residues. V was pared by 7 bases and J by 1 base, with 10 bases between. The V gene's germline CDR1 is SQVTM and CDR2 ANQGSEA. CDR3 sequence (DNA): TGCAGCGCCGACAACGGGAACACTGAAGCTTTCTTT. Translated, it gives CSADNGNTEAFF. Complete variable domain (other parts from reference TRBV29-1 and TRBJ1-1): SAVISQKPSRDICQRGTSLTIQCQVDSQVTMMFWYRQQPGQSLTLIATANQGSEATYESGFVIDKFPISRPNLTFSTLTVSNMSPEDSSIYLCSADNGNTEAFFGQGTRLTVV.

This chain links TRBV30 with TRBJ2-6; D may be TRBD1 (5 bases). Trimming removed 4 bases at V and 2 bases at J, with 18 bases between. This CDR3 has 17 residues. The germline V gene has CDR1 GTSNPN and CDR2 SVGIG (reference sequence). CDR3 loop: CAWKAPWGGPGANVLTF. Written as DNA, the CDR3 is TGTGCCTGGAAGGCCCCGTGGGGCGGTCCTGGGGCCAACGTCCTGACTTTC.

The rearrangement uses TRBV27 and TRBJ1-3; the D is unclear. V lost 2 bases, J lost 0 bases, and 8 bases lay in between. Per germline, CDR1 MNHEY and CDR2 SMNVEV (reference sequence). The CDR3 is made up of 15 amino acids. The CDR3 sequence is CASSLGSHSGNTIYF. The CDR3 bases are TGTGCCAGCAGTTTAGGCTCTCACTCTGGAAACACCATATATTTT.

V and J are TRBV5-4 and TRBJ1-2; possibly TRBD1 for D (5 bases). This CDR3 spans 15 amino acids. The germline gives CDR1 SGHNT, CDR2 YYREEE (reference sequence). V lost 5 bases and J lost 2, with 16 bases in between. The CDR3 nucleotides read TGTGCCAGCAGACTCGGGAGGGGAGGGAACTATGGCTACACCTTC. Protein product: CASRLGRGGNYGYTF.

The chain recombines TRBV4-2 with TRBJ2-6, with D maybe TRBD2 (6 bases). The CDR3 contains 17 residues. V shed 1 base and J shed 5 bases, with 15 bases lying between them. Germline V gene data show CDR1 as LGHNA and CDR2 as YNFKEQ. CDR3 sequence: CASSQAWTTSWANVLTF. Here the CDR3 DNA reads TGTGCCAGCAGCCAAGCGTGGACTACCTCCTGGGCCAACGTCCTGACTTTC.

The chain employs TRBV13 and TRBJ2-5, with D tentatively TRBD1 (5 bases). Germline V gene sequence: CDR1 PRHDT, CDR2 FYEKMQ (reference sequence). The CDR3 is made up of 16 amino acids. Trimming took 1 base from V and 1 from J, leaving 13 bases between them. DNA of the CDR3: TGTGCCAGCAGCTTAGAAAGGGGTGGGGTCCAAGAGACCCAGTACTTC. This sequence encodes CASSLERGGVQETQYF. The variable domain in full, completed from reference TRBV13 and TRBJ2-5, reads AAGVIQSPRHLIKEKRETATLKCYPIPRHDTVYWYQQGPGQDPQFLISFYEKMQSDKGSIPDRFSAQQFSDYHSELNMSSLELGDSALYFCASSLERGGVQETQYFGPGTRLLVL.

The chain uses TRBV5-4 and TRBJ1-3; 8 bases are a match to TRBD1. Germline assignment: CDR1 SGHNT and CDR2 YYREEE (reference sequence). The CDR3 sequence is 15 residues long. V was pared by 0 bases and J by 6 bases, with 5 bases of the junction left unmatched. In DNA, the CDR3 is TGTGCCAGCAGCTTGGGCCAGGGGGCGATAAACACCATATATTTT. This codes for CASSLGQGAINTIYF.

The count of this clone is one. The CDR3 loop reads CASSSDRAYGYTF. DNA of the CDR3: TGTGCCAGCAGCTCGGACAGGGCTTATGGCTACACCTTC. V gene TRBV11-3 combines with J gene TRBJ1-2, with 8 bases identical to TRBD1. The CDR3 covers 13 residues. V gave up 4 bases and J gave up 5 bases; unmatched junction bases: 3. The germline V gene encodes CDR1 SGHNT and CDR2 YENEEA. Full variable domain (rest looked up from reference TRBV11-3 and TRBJ1-2): EAGVVQSPRYKIIEKKQPVAFWCNPISGHNTLYWYLQNLGQGPELLIRYENEEAVDDSQLPKDRFSAERLKGVDSTLKIQPAELGDSAVYLCASSSDRAYGYTFGSGTRLTVV.

The chain recombines TRBV18 with TRBJ2-2, with a weak D call TRBD1 (5 bases). CDR3 length: 16 residues. Germline CDR1 KGHSH, CDR2 LQKENI. Deletions cut 3 bases from V and 2 bases from J, with 13 bases between. The CDR3 DNA reads as TGTGCCAGCTCACCGACAGCGCCGAGTAACACCGGGGAGCTGTTTTTT. Translated, it gives CASSPTAPSNTGELFF.

The rearrangement uses TRBV19 and TRBJ1-5, with TRBD1 matching over 7 bases. With 6 bases clipped from V and 5 bases from J, the junction kept 7 bases outside the gene matches. This CDR3 region has 14 residues. Germline V gene data show CDR1 as LNHDA and CDR2 as SQIVND (reference sequence). CDR3 nucleotides: TGTGCCAGTAGGGTTGCAGGGGGTGATCAGCCCCAGCATTTT. It is translated as CASRVAGGDQPQHF.

This chain connects TRBV6-5 to TRBJ1-1; D not resolved. The CDR3 covers 15 residues. The V end lost 0 bases, the J end lost 0 bases, and 8 bases lay between the germline ends. Germline V gives CDR1 MNHEY, CDR2 SVGAGI. In DNA, the CDR3 is TGTGCCAGCAGTTACTCTGTCTTATTGAACACTGAAGCTTTCTTT. Translation: CASSYSVLLNTEAFF.

The chain couples TRBV19 to TRBJ2-2; 15 nucleotides align to TRBD2. The CDR3 has 17 amino acids. Trimming took 6 bases from V and 3 from J; bases not matched to a gene: 5. The germline CDR1 and CDR2 sequences are LNHDA and SQIVND (reference sequence). The CDR3 nucleotides read TGTGCCAGTAGGGAGGGACTAGCGGGGGGCTACACCGGGGAGCTGTTTTTT. Protein: CASREGLAGGYTGELFF.

The rearrangement joins TRBV9 to TRBJ2-1; the match to TRBD2 covers 10 bases. Germline V lookup: CDR1 SGDLS, CDR2 YYNGEE. V lost 3 bases and J lost 2; bases outside the gene matches: 11. The CDR3 is 18 amino acids. The DNA for the CDR3 is TGTGCCAGCAGCGGAGATCCCTTAGCGGGGGGAGCCTACAATGAGCAGTTCTTC. This sequence encodes CASSGDPLAGGAYNEQFF.

J is TRBJ2-5 and V is TRBV5-1, with 9 nucleotides matching TRBD2. The length of the CDR3 is 16 residues. Per the germline V gene, CDR1 is SGHRS and CDR2 is YFSETQ. V was pared by 1 base and J by 3 bases, with 7 bases of the junction left unmatched. As DNA, the CDR3 is TGCGCCAGCAGCTTGTTGCCAGCGGGGGGAGAAGAGACCCAGTACTTC. Translation gives CASSLLPAGGEETQYF.